Given below is one T cell receptor (beta chain) in context. Based on its abundance in the sample, this clonotype is medium-sized (0.01 to 0.1%). Its antigen has not been determined. No per-base quality is available; no much larger clone lies one base away. The data belong to a study (dated by TCRdb to the mid-2010s). In terms of the full investigation: The origins of HIV persistence were investigated in individuals who naturally controlled HIV infection.

The germline V and J ends show losses of 5 bases and 2 bases respectively, and no gene match explains 7 bases of the junction. The CDR3, cysteine through phenylalanine, is 15 amino acids long. Here the CDR3 DNA is all that survives: 45 bases in frame from base 1. Reading the germline V gene (reference sequence) gives CDR1 SEHNR and CDR2 FQNEAQ. Library preparation was by 5' RACE. Sequencer: Illumina HiSeq 2000. In TCRdb, the public reads were trimmed at Q25 with fastp and aligned with MiXCR, with productive beta chains retained. All rows with the same CDR3 protein become a single entry with the most common DNA and genes. This sample is represented by thousands of distinct CDR3 sequences; roughly 6.7% of them were singletons. The ten largest clones represent 6.5% of the sample.

The V and J segments used are TRBV7-9 and TRBJ2-3, and TRBD2 aligns with 7 junction nucleotides. The specimen was total memory T cells from blood PBMCs. The sample's cell subset or site label, decoded: transitional memory CD4+ T cells. This clonotype was sampled from a female donor with HIV. The bases are TGTGCCAGCAGCCCGGAAGCGGGGCTCACAGATACGCAGTATTTT. It specifies CASSPEAGLTDTQYF.